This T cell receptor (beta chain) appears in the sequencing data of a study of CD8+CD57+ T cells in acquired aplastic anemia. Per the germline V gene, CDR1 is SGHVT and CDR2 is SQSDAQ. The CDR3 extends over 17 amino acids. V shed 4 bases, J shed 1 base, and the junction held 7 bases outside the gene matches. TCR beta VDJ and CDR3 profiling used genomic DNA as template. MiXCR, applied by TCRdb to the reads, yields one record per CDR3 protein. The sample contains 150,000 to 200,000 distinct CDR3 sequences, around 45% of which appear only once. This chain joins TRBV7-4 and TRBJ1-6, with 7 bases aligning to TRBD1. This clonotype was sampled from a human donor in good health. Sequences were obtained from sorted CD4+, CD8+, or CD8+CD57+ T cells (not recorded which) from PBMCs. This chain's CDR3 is CASSCFRGVSYNSPLHF. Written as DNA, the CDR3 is TGTGCCAGCAGCTGCTTCAGGGGGGTGTCCTATAATTCACCCCTCCACTTT.